The 8 T cell receptor beta chains given below trace back to one sample, sequenced in a study of T cells in Graves' hyperthyroidism and ophthalmopathy. Researchers took RNA transcripts and amplified the TCR beta CDR3 regions from them. HTBI primers drove first-round RT-PCR of the TCR CDR3. TCRdb processed the multiplex PCR reads anew with MiXCR; each CDR3 protein has one entry. The repertoire holds approximately 400,000 distinct CDR3 sequences, with about a sixth as singletons. The sequencing sample was made of blood. These receptors were taken from a woman under 30 with Graves' hyperthyroidism.

This clonotype occurred many times. Here the CDR3 DNA reads TGTGCCAGTAGTATCAACAGGGGCAATCAGCCCCAGCATTTT. The encoded protein is CASSINRGNQPQHF. The rearrangement joins TRBV19 to TRBJ1-5; a weak D match, TRBD1 (6 bases). This CDR3 comprises 14 residues. The germline CDR1 and CDR2 sequences are LNHDA and SQIVND (reference sequence). V lost 3 bases and J lost 2, with 8 bases in between.

This clonotype was seen repeatedly, ten times or more. The chain uses TRBV12-3 or TRBV12-4 and TRBJ2-7; tentative D call: TRBD1 (6 bases). This CDR3 spans 19 amino acids. V gave up 4 bases and J gave up 3 bases, with 28 bases separating them. The CDR3, as DNA: TGTGCCAGCAGTTCTTGGAAGGCCCCTGGACAGCTTAAACGCTACGAGCAGTACTTC. This encodes CASSSWKAPGQLKRYEQYF.

This clonotype has more than one count but fewer than ten. The chain couples TRBV7-3 to TRBJ2-7; 7 bases map to TRBD2. CDR3 size: 13 residues. Germline loops: CDR1 SGHTA, CDR2 FQGTGA. V shed 5 bases, J shed 6 bases, and the junction held 7 bases outside the gene matches. CDR3 DNA: TGTGCCAGCAGCCTGACTACGGGGGGCGAGCAGTACTTC. Encoded protein: CASSLTTGGEQYF.

Worth noting for this clonotype: A read error may explain this, as a much larger clone is one base away. This sequence joins TRBV28 and TRBJ2-4, with 10 bases lining up with TRBD2. The CDR3 sequence is 16 residues long. Germline CDR1 and CDR2: MDHEN and SYDVKM. V was pared by 2 bases and J by 9 bases, with 10 bases of the junction left unmatched. CDR3 loop: CASSLGGLTSGAIQYF. The CDR3 DNA reads as TGTGCCAGCAGTTTAGGTGGTCTCACTAGCGGGGCCATTCAGTACTTC.

This clonotype appeared many times. The chain uses TRBV5-4 and TRBJ2-5, with 7 bases fitting TRBD2. The CDR3 contains 15 residues. Germline CDR1 SGHNT, CDR2 YYREEE (reference sequence). V lost 3 bases to trimming and J lost 4 bases; unmatched junction nucleotides: 9. The CDR3 nucleotides are TGTGCCAGCAGCTCCTGGGAGGGAAGGGCAGAGACCCAGTACTTC. Encoded protein: CASSSWEGRAETQYF.

This clonotype was seen repeatedly, ten times or more. This chain connects TRBV11-3 to TRBJ2-3, with D perhaps being TRBD1 or TRBD2 (6 bases each). The ends were cut back, 3 bases at V and 2 bases at J, with 15 bases in the middle. Germline lookup yields CDR1 SGHNT and CDR2 YENEEA. CDR3 length: 16 residues. CDR3 nucleotides: TGTGCCAGCAGCTTGAATCGTGGGGGGCCCACAGATACGCAGTATTTT. Encoded protein: CASSLNRGGPTDTQYF.

There are many counts of this clonotype. CDR3 protein: CASLSGIGTDTQYF. CDR3 DNA sequence: TGTGCCAGCCTCAGCGGGATAGGCACAGATACGCAGTATTTT. The J gene is TRBJ2-3, the V gene TRBV12-3 or TRBV12-4; TRBD2 matches 7 bases. V lost 8 bases to trimming and J lost 1 base; unmatched junction nucleotides: 6. CDR3 size: 14 residues.

This clonotype showed up many times. The chain joins TRBV20-1 to TRBJ2-5; D perhaps matches TRBD1 (5 bases). The CDR3 spans 14 residues. The germline CDR1 and CDR2 sequences are DFQATT and SNEGSKA (reference sequence). The V end was cut by 1 base, the J end by 1 base, with 10 bases between. The CDR3 sequence is CSARADSLQETQYF. CDR3 nucleotide sequence: TGCAGTGCTAGAGCAGACAGCCTCCAAGAGACCCAGTACTTC.